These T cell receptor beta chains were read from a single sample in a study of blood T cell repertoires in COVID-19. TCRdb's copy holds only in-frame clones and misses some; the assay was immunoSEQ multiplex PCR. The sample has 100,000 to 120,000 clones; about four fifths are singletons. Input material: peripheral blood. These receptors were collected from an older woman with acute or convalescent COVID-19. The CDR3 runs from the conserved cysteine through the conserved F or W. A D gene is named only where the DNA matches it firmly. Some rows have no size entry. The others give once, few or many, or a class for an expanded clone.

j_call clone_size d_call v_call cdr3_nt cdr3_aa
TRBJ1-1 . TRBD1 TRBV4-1 TGCGCCAGCAGCCAACCGGGACAGATGACTGAAGCTTTCTTT CASSQPGQMTEAFF
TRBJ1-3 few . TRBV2 TGTGCCAGCGTCCCAACAGGGCTCTCTGGAAACACCATATATTTT CASVPTGLSGNTIYF
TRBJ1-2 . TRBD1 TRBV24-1 TGTGCCACCCGGGACAGGGACGGATTCCATGGCTACACCTTC CATRDRDGFHGYTF
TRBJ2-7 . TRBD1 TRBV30 TGTGCCTGGAGTGGGACAGGGGGCTTTTACGAGCAGTACTTC CAWSGTGGFYEQYF
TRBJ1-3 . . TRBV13 TGTGCCAGCAGCTCCAACCTAGCCCGGGACATCTCTGGAAACACCATATATTTT CASSSNLARDISGNTIYF
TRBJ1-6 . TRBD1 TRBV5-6 TGTGCCAGCAGCACCGGACAGGGGGCATGGTCCTATAATTCACCCCTCCACTTT CASSTGQGAWSYNSPLHF
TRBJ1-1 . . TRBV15 TGTGCCACCAGCAGAGGAGTAGGGGCCACTGAAGCTTTCTTT CATSRGVGATEAFF
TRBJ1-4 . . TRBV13 TGTGCCAGCAGCTTAAGGACAGATAATGAAAAACTGTTTTTT CASSLRTDNEKLFF
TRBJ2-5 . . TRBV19 TGTGCCAGTAGTGTACAGGGTTTTGGAGAGACCCAGTACTTC CASSVQGFGETQYF
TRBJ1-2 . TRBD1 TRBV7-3 TGTGCCAGCAGCTTATGGCAGGGGGTCGGCTACACCTTC CASSLWQGVGYTF
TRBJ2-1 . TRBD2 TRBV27 TGTGCCAGCAGTTTATCTTACCTGGGACTAGCGGGTAGGAATGAGCAGTTCTTC CASSLSYLGLAGRNEQFF
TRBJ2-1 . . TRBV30 TGTGCCTGCCCAAGCGGGCCCAATGAGCAGTTCTTC CACPSGPNEQFF
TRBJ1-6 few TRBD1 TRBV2 TGTGCCAGCAGGGGGGGGACAGGGTCATGGTATAATTCACCCCTCCACTTT CASRGGTGSWYNSPLHF
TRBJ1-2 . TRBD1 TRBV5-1 TGCGCCAGCAGCTACAGGACAGGTGGCTATGGCTACACCTTC CASSYRTGGYGYTF
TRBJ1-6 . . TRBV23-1 TGCGCCAGCGCCCGATGGGGGGGAGGGTCACCCCTCCACTTT CASARWGGGSPLHF
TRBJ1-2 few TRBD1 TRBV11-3 TGTGCCAGCAGCTTAGAAGGAAGAGGGGGCGACTATGGCTACACCTTC CASSLEGRGGDYGYTF
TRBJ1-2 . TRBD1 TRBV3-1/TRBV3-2 TGTGCCAGCAGCCAAAGGGACAGGTCCATCACCTTC CASSQRDRSITF
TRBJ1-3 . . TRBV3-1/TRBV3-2 TGTGCCAGCAGCCAAGAAGCCTCTGGAAACACCATATATTTT CASSQEASGNTIYF
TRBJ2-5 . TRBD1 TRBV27 TGTGCCAGCAGTTTATGGCCCCCTGGGACAGGGATCCAAGAGACCCAGTACTTC CASSLWPPGTGIQETQYF
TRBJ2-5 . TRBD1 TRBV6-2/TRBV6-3 TGTGCCAGCAGGTACAGGGGGCACGGAGAGACCCAGTACTTC CASRYRGHGETQYF
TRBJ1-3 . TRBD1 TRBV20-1 TGCAGTGCTAGTGAAATAGGACAGGGGGCGTTTGGAAACACCATATATTTT CSASEIGQGAFGNTIYF
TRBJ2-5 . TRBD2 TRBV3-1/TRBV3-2 TGTGCCAGCAGCGCAGCCGGGACTAGCAAAGAGACCCAGTACTTC CASSAAGTSKETQYF
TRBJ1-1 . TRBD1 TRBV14 TGTGCCAGCAGCCAAAGTCGGACAGGGGGATTTGGCACTGAAGCTTTCTTT CASSQSRTGGFGTEAFF
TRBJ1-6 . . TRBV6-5 TGTGCCAGCAGAGTCCCAGGGGATGCTGTTTCACCCCTCCACTTT CASRVPGDAVSPLHF
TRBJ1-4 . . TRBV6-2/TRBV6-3 TGTGCCAGCAGCCCGTGGGGCGGAAATGAAAAACTGTTTTTT CASSPWGGNEKLFF
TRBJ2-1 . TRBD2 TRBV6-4 TGTGCCAGCAGTCCGTTTGGGACTACCTCAAATGAGCAGTTCTTC CASSPFGTTSNEQFF
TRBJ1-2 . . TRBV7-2 TGTGCCAGCAGCTTAGGAGGCTATGGCTACACCTTC CASSLGGYGYTF